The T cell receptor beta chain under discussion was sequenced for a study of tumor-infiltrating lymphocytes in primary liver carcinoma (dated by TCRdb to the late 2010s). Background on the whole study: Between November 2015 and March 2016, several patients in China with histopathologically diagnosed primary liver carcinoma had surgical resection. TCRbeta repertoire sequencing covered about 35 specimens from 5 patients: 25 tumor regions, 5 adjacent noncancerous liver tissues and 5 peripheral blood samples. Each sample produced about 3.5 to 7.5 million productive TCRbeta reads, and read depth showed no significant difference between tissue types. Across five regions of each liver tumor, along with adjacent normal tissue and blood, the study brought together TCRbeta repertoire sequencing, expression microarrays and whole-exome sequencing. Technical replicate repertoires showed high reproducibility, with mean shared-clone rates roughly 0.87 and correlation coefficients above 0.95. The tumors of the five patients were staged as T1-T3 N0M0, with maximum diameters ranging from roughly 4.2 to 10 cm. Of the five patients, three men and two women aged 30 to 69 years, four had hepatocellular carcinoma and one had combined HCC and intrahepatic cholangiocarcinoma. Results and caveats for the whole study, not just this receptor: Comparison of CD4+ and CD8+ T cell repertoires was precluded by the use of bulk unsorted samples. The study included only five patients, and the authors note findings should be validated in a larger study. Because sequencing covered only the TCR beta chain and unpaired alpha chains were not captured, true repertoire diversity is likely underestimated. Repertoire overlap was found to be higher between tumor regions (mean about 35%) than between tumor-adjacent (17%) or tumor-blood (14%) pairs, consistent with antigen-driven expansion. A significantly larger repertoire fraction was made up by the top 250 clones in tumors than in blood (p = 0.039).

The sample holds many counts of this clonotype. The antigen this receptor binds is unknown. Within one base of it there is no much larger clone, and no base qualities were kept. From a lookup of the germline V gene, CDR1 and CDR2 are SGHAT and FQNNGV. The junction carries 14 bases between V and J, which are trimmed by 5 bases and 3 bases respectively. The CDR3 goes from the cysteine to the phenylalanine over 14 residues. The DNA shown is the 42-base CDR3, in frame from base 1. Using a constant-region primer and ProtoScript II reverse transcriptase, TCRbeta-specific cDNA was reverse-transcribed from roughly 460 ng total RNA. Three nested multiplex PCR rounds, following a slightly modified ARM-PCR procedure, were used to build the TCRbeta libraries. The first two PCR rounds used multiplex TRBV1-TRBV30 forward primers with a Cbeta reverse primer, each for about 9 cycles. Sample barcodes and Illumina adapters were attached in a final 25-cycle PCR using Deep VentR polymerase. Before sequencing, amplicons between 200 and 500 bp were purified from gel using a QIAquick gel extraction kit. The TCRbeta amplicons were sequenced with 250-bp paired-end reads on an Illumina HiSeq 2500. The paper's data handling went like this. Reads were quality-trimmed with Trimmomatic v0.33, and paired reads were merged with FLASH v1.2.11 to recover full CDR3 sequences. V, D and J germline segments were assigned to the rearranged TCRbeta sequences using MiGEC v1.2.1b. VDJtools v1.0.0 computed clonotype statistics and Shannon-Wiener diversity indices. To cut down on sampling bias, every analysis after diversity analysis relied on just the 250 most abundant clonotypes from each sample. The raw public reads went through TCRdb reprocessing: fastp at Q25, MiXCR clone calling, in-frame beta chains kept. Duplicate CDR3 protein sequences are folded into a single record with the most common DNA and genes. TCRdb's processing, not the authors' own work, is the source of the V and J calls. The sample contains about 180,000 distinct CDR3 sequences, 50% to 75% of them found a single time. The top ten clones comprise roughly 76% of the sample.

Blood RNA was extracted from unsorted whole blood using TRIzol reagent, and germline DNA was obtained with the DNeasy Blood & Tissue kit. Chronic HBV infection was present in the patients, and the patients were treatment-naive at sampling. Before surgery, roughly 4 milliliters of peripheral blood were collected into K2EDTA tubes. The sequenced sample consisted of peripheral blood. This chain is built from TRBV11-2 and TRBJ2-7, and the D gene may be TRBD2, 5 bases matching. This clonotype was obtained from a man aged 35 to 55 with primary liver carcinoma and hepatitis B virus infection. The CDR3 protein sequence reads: CASSKLVGSYEQYF. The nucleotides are TGTGCCAGCAGCAAACTAGTGGGTAGCTACGAGCAGTACTTC. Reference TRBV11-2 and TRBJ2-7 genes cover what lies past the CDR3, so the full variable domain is EAGVAQSPRYKIIEKRQSVAFWCNPISGHATLYWYQQILGQGPKLLIQFQNNGVVDDSQLPKDRFSAERLKGVDSTLKIQPAKLEDSAVYLCASSKLVGSYEQYFGPGTRLTVT.